This record concerns one TCR beta chain sequence. This CDR3 contains 18 residues. V shed 0 bases and J shed 4 bases, with 19 bases lying between them. Germline V gene lookup returns CDR1 SGHAT and CDR2 FQNNGV. These data belong to a study of shared clonotypes between healthy human individuals. Profiled with immunoSEQ multiplex PCR; TCRdb holds only in-frame clones, not every one. This table holds about 2.3 million clones, 85% to 95% found once. The chain links TRBV11-2 to TRBJ2-1, with a weak D call TRBD2 (6 bases). The TCR was taken from a man younger than 35 in good health. Some clones in this sample may be carry-over from other donors' samples. The source material was naive CD4+ T cells from PBMCs. Subset reported: CD45RA+ positively selected. CDR3 bases: TGTGCCAGCAGCTTAGAGGTGGTGGGTAGCGGCCCATACAATGAGCAGTTCTTC. It codes for CASSLEVVGSGPYNEQFF.